The present entry profiles one TCR beta chain with its context. Its recognized antigen is unknown. No per-base quality is available; no much larger clone lies one base away. The High Capacity cDNA Reverse Transcription Kit was used to reverse transcribe all of the isolated RNA, meaning that expressed TCRB transcripts were what got sequenced. Deep immunoSEQ sequencing was applied to naive, central memory and regulatory T cell samples, giving an average of approximately 4 million total reads per sample. Sorted cells were lysed in RLT buffer, and RNA was extracted using DNase-treated RNeasy Micro or Mini kits according to cell number. Each cell subset was processed on its own to prevent cross-contamination, while patient and healthy donor samples were processed together. TCRB sequences were amplified from cDNA with the immunoSEQ multiplex PCR, producing 87-bp fragments spanning the CDR3 region. Sequencing of the amplicons was done on the Illumina HiSeq platform. The authors' pipeline ran thus. Synthetic template baselines were used to correct PCR bias computationally, reads within Hamming distance 2 were collapsed, and singletons that could not be merged were discarded. Reads were aligned against IMGT so that V, D and J genes, CDR3 length and insertions or deletions at six rearrangement sites could be assigned. Within each subset, clonotype counts were normalized to sorted cell number, and only after that were true diversity and Gini coefficients computed with the tcR R package. The overlap coefficient, calculated on TCRB nucleotide sequences, was used to measure repertoire sharing. Out-of-frame TCRB sequences from naive cells were analyzed to stand in for the pre-selection repertoire. TCRdb obtained this table from immuneACCESS and retained in-frame rearrangements with V and J assigned. These tables miss some clones; where compared with another copy, unresolved V genes account for less than half of the shortfall, and the remainder is unexplained. V and J calls and clone size follow that table, whereas D and trimming were derived from the DNA. In this sample the table shows more than 250,000 clones, about 24% of which occur a single time. Clones ranked in the top ten supply roughly 0.013% of the sample.

Looking up the germline V gene yields CDR1 SGHRS and CDR2 YFSETQ. The CDR3 sequence holds 14 residues, the cysteine and phenylalanine included. Just CDR3 DNA is preserved here, 42 bases in frame from base 1. V loses 2 bases, J loses 3 bases, and the germline ends lie 11 bases apart. Each donor gave one peripheral blood draw, roughly 110 mL on average, collected into heparinised tubes. Using a panel that included CD45RO, CCR7, CD25, CD127, CD95 and CD27, naive, central memory, regulatory and stem cell-like memory CD4+ T cells were sorted on a BD FACSAria II. Purity was above 98% for every sorted population. PBMCs were isolated immediately by Lymphoprep density gradient centrifugation and stained directly without culture. To minimize batch effects, samples were stained and sorted in pairs, one healthy donor with one patient per experiment. The record originates from a study of beta chain features in type 1 diabetes (dated by TCRdb to between 2018 and 2020). Broadly, across the study: Mean age, gender distribution, total cell number and subset yield were not different between patients and healthy donors. A total of 85 million to 110 million sorted cells were examined across all samples, and RNA yield correlated strongly with the number of cells per subset. The study compared TCRB repertoires of sorted circulating CD4+ T cell subsets between recently diagnosed type 1 diabetes patients and matched healthy donors. Whereas all 30 or so donors provided naive and central memory subsets, regulatory and stem cell-like memory subsets were isolated from just 8 patients and roughly 8 healthy donors. What the authors observed across the whole study: PCR might favor shorter templates, but patient and control samples were amplified and corrected together, so any skew would affect both groups equally. Because cDNA was sequenced instead of genomic DNA, activated cells with high expression could be over-represented, although the groups did not differ in activation or CD3 levels. A moderate but significant shortening of TCRB CDR3 length was observed in type 1 diabetes patients in all four CD4+ subsets. Naive, central memory and regulatory TCRB repertoires appeared more similar among patients than among healthy donors. Because small numbers of individuals were included in the HLA sub-analyses, any influence of HLA type on TCRB rearrangement was left unresolved. Patients with type 1 diabetes made fewer insertions and deleted more nucleotides at VDJ recombination sites, implying thymic rearrangement abnormalities.

Sequenced: naive CD4+ T cells from blood. Sample cell subset or site, as interpreted from the label and publication: true naive CD4+ T cells. This TCR came from a woman aged 30 to 39 with type 1 diabetes. The rearranged segments are TRBV5-1 and TRBJ2-5; a tentative D call is TRBD1 (6 bases match). The DNA sequence reads TGCGCCAGCAGCTTACAACACAGGGAAGAGACCCAGTACTTC. Protein translation: CASSLQHREETQYF.